This T cell receptor beta chain derives from a study of monozygotic twins with cystic fibrosis. Germline V gives CDR1 GTSNPN, CDR2 SVGIG (reference sequence). This CDR3 is 13 amino acids long. The V and J ends lost 0 bases and 7 bases respectively, with 9 bases between them. The data were produced by immunoSEQ multiplex PCR, yet TCRdb's version contains in-frame clones alone and is incomplete. The sample holds approximately 10,000 clones; over 75% are singletons and the top ten take over 0.5%. Specimen: blood. The sequence derives from a man aged 18-30 years with cystic fibrosis. V usage is TRBV30 and J usage is TRBJ1-4; D unclear. CDR3 sequence reads: CAWSVGVREKLFF. CDR3 coding DNA: TGTGCCTGGAGTGTCGGGGTACGTGAAAAACTGTTTTTT.